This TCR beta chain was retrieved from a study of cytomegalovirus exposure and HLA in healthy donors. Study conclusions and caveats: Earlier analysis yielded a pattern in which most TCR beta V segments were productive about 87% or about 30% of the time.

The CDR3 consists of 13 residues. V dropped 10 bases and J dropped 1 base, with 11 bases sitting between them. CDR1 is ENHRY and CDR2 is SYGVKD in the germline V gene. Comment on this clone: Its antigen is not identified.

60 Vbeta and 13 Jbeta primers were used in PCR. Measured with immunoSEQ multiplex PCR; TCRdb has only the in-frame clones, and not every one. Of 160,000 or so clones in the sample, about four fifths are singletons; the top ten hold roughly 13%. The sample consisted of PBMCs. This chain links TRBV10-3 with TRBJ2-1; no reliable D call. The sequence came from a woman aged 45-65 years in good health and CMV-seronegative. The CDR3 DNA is TGTGCCACCCTTAGCACGTCCTACAATGAGCAGTTCTTC. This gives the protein CATLSTSYNEQFF.